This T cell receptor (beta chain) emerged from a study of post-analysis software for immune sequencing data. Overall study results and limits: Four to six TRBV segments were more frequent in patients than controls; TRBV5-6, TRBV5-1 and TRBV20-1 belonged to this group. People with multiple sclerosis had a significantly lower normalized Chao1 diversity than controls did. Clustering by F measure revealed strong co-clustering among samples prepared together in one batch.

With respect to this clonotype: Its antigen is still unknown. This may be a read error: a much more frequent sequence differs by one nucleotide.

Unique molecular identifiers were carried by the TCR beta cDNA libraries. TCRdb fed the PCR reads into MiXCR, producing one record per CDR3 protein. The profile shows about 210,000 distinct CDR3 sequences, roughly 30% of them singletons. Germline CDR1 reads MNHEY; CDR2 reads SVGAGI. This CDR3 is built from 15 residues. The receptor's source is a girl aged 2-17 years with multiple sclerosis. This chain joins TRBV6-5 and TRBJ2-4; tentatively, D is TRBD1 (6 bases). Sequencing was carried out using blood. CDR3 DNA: TGTGCCGGCAGTTCCACAGACAGGTTAACGCAGGAGCAGTACTTC. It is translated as CAGSSTDRLTQEQYF.